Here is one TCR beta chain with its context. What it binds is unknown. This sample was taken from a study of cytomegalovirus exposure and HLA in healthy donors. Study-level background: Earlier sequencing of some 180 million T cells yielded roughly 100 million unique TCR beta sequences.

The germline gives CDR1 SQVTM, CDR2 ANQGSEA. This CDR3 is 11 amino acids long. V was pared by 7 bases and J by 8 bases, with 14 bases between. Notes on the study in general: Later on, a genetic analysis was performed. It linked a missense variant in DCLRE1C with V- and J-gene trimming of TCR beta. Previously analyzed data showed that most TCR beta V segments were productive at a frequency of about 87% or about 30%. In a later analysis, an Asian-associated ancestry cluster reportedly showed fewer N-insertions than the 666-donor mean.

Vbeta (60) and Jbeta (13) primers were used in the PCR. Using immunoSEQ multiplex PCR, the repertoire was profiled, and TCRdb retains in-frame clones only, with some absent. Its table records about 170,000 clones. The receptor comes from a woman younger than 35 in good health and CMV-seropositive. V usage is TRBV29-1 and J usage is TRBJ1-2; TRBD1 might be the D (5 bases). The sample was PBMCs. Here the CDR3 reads CSADPGGGYTF. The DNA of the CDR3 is TGCAGCGCCGACCCGGGGGGAGGCTACACCTTC.